These T cell receptor beta chains were read from a single sample in a study of CD8 T cells in Susac syndrome. Via MiXCR, TCRdb re-called the immunoSEQ multiplex PCR reads, giving one row per CDR3 protein. Of around 280,000 distinct CDR3 sequences listed, 90% to 95% were seen once; the top ten hold about 0.063%. Sequencing was performed on CD4+ T cells from PBMCs. The receptor source for this set is a human donor with multiple sclerosis. The CDR3 runs from the conserved cysteine through the conserved F or W.

V	J	length	CDR3
TRBV20-1	TRBJ1-5	15	CSARDPRSGGQPQHF
TRBV20-1	TRBJ2-1	14	CSASRPGTRDEQFF
TRBV5-4	TRBJ2-2	14	CASSRDRAAGELFF
TRBV6-2/TRBV6-3	TRBJ1-5	12	CATCEVGEPQHF
TRBV7-2	TRBJ2-1	15	CASSFGASGFNEQFF
TRBV7-2	TRBJ1-3	14	CASSLGGTGNTIYF
TRBV29-1	TRBJ1-4	13	CSVETGSNEKLFF
TRBV20-1	TRBJ1-1	15	CSALPRQGLPTEAFF
TRBV30	TRBJ1-5	14	CAWSRSVSNQPQHF
TRBV29-1	TRBJ2-1	14	CSVGVSGVTNEQFF
TRBV10-3	TRBJ2-5	15	CAISEGQGEGETQYF
TRBV5-1	TRBJ2-5	15	CASSLRAGGKETQYF
TRBV6-5	TRBJ1-6	17	CASSYLEGPRWNSPLHF